Here is one TCR beta chain with its context. Antigen: not known. The data were obtained in a study of CD8 T cells in Susac syndrome. About the research overall: Sequenced Susac syndrome patients included more than 5 with active disease and about 8 who were in remission.

Whole-study results and caveats: In its TCR sequencing and HLA analysis, the study acknowledged that the number of individuals was relatively small.

With random hexamers, reverse transcription was performed on roughly 0.45 to 1 ug of RNA. MiXCR was run by TCRdb on the immunoSEQ multiplex PCR reads, yielding one entry per CDR3 protein. The sample yields about 210,000 distinct CDR3 sequences, approximately 94% seen once. Trimming removed 0 bases from V and 8 bases from J, with 11 bases in between. Germline CDR1 SGHDN, CDR2 FVKESK. The CDR3 has 14 amino acids. This receptor was taken from a human donor with Susac syndrome. The sequenced sample consisted of CD4+ T cells from PBMCs. The gene calls are TRBV14 and TRBJ2-1, with a possible D match to TRBD2 (6 bases). The CDR3: CASSQDSGVDEQFF. The DNA of the CDR3 is TGTGCCAGCAGCCAAGATTCGGGGGTCGATGAGCAGTTCTTC. The whole variable domain, remainder taken from reference TRBV14 and TRBJ2-1, is EAGVTQFPSHSVIEKGQTVTLRCDPISGHDNLYWYRRVMGKEIKFLLHFVKESKQDESGMPNNRFLAERTGGTYSTLKVQPAELEDSGVYFCASSQDSGVDEQFFGPGTRLTVL.